This TCR beta chain appears in the sequencing data of a study of graft-versus-host responses after intestinal transplantation. Turning to the study itself: Recipients underwent multivisceral, liver-intestinal, or isolated intestinal transplants.

Libraries were prepared by immunoSEQ multiplex PCR; TCRdb keeps only in-frame clonotypes and omits some of them. This table holds about 15,000 clones, over 75% found once. Findings of the study overall: Declines in HvG clones occurring early post-transplant were associated with peak circulating GvH clone levels.

Notes on this clone: The antigen remains undetermined.

V was clipped by 6 bases and J by 8 bases, with 15 bases between them. CDR3 length equals 13 residues. CDR1 is SGHRS and CDR2 is YFSETQ in the germline V gene. Following transplant, bone marrow was collected either from the posterior iliac crest or from another site chosen by the physician. The rearrangement links TRBV5-1 to TRBJ2-4, with D unresolved. The sequence was collected from a human patient who received an intestinal transplant, so some T cells may come from the graft donor. The input for sequencing was bone marrow, taken approximately 120 days after intestinal transplantation. For the CDR3, the DNA is TGCGCCAGCATAAGTCCTAGTGGGGACATTCAGTACTTC. It translates to CASISPSGDIQYF.